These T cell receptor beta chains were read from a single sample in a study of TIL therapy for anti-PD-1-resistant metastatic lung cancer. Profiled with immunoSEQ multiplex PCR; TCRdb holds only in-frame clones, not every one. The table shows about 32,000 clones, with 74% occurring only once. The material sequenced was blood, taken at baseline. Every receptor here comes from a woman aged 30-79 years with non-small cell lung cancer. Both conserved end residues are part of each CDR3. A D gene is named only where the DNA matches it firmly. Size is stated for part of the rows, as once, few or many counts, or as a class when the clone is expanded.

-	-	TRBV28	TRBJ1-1	CASSPRTSGTEAFF	TGTGCCAGCAGTCCAAGGACAAGCGGAACAGAAGCTTTCTTT
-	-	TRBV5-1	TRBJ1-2	CASSLGDGDRGYTF	TGCGCCAGCAGCTTGGGGGACGGCGACCGGGGCTACACCTTC
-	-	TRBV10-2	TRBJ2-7	CASSDADNSYEQYF	TGCGCCAGCAGTGATGCGGACAACTCCTACGAGCAGTACTTC
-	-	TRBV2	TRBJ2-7	CASSEYLGEQYF	TGTGCCAGCAGTGAATACTTGGGGGAGCAGTACTTC
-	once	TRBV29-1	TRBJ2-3	CSVERDTDTQYF	TGCAGCGTTGAGCGGGACACAGATACGCAGTATTTT
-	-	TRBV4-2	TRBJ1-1	CASSYNRARGEAFF	TGTGCCAGCAGCTACAACCGGGCCAGAGGTGAAGCTTTCTTT
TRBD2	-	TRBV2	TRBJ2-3	CASRGIAGGFSTDTQYF	TGTGCCAGCAGAGGAATAGCGGGGGGTTTTAGCACAGATACGCAGTATTTT
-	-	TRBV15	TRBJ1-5	CATSREGAGNQPQHF	TGTGCCACCAGCAGAGAAGGGGCGGGCAATCAGCCCCAGCATTTT
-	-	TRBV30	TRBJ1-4	CAWSPGRLNEKLFF	TGTGCCTGGAGCCCCGGGCGGCTTAATGAAAAACTGTTTTTT
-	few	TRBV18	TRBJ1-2	CASSPGALNYGYTF	TGTGCCAGCTCACCCGGGGCCCTTAACTATGGCTACACCTTC
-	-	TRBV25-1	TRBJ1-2	CASSGDGYTF	TGTGCCAGCAGCGGGGATGGCTACACCTTC
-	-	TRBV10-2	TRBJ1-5	CASSGIYSNQPQHF	TGCGCCAGCAGCGGGATATATAGCAATCAGCCCCAGCATTTT
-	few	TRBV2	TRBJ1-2	CASRQISGYTF	TGTGCCAGCAGGCAGATAAGTGGCTACACCTTC
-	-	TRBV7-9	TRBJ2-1	CASSFYQGPTPEQFF	TGTGCCAGCAGCTTCTACCAGGGGCCTACACCTGAGCAGTTCTTC
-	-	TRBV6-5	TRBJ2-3	CASSYSPNTDTQYF	TGTGCCAGCAGTTATTCCCCCAACACAGATACGCAGTATTTT
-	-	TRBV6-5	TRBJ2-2	CASSPTTGELFF	TGTGCCAGCAGCCCTACGACCGGGGAGCTGTTTTTT
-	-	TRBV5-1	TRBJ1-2	CASSLDGEAEGYTF	TGCGCCAGCAGCTTGGATGGGGAGGCGGAGGGCTACACCTTC
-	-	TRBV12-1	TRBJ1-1	CASSNTGHPMNTEAFF	TGTGCCAGCAGCAACACAGGGCATCCAATGAACACTGAAGCTTTCTTT
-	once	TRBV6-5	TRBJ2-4	CASKQGLSQNIQYF	TGTGCCAGCAAACAGGGCCTTAGCCAAAACATTCAGTACTTC
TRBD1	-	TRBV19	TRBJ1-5	CASRQGYSNQPQHF	TGTGCCAGTAGACAGGGGTATAGCAATCAGCCCCAGCATTTT
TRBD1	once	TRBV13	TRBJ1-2	CASSLTGGYGYTF	TGTGCCAGCAGCCTGACAGGGGGATATGGCTACACCTTC
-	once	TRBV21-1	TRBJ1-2	CASSTGGTYTF	TGTGCCAGCAGCACCGGAGGTACCTACACCTTC
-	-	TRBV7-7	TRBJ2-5	CASSLRPGAETQYF	TGTGCCAGCAGCTTAAGGCCAGGGGCAGAGACCCAGTACTTC
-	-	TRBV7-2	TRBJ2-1	CASSLDRPLVGLNEQFF	TGTGCCAGCAGCTTAGATCGTCCGCTAGTCGGGCTTAATGAGCAGTTCTTC
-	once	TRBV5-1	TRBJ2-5	CASSLGARETQYF	TGCGCCAGCAGCTTGGGTGCCCGAGAGACCCAGTACTTC
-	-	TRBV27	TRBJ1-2	CASSLVIDSNYGYTF	TGTGCCAGCAGTTTAGTAATAGACAGTAACTATGGCTACACCTTC
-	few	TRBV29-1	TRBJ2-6	CSVVDDSGANVLTF	TGCAGCGTTGTGGATGATTCTGGGGCCAACGTCCTGACTTTC
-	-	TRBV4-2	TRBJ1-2	CASSQDDRRNYGYTF	TGTGCCAGCAGCCAAGATGACAGGCGGAACTATGGCTACACCTTC
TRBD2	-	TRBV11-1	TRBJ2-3	CASSFSAGASTDTQYF	TGTGCCAGCAGCTTTTCCGCGGGAGCTTCCACAGATACGCAGTATTTT
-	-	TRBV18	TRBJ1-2	CASSPRDLNGNYGYTF	TGTGCCAGCTCACCTAGGGATTTAAATGGGAACTATGGCTACACCTTC
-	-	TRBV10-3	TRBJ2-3	CAISESTGPIKLGARNTQYF	TGTGCCATCAGTGAGTCCACAGGACCGATTAAACTCGGGGCGAGGAATACGCAGTATTTT
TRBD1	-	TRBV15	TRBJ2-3	CATSSGARGTDTQYF	TGTGCCACCTCATCCGGAGCCAGGGGGACGGATACGCAGTATTTT
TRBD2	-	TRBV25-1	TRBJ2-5	CASSEAETSGVQETQYF	TGTGCCAGCAGTGAAGCCGAGACTAGCGGGGTCCAAGAGACCCAGTACTTC
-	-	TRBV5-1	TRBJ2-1	CASSLDEGVQFF	TGCGCCAGCAGCTTGGATGAGGGGGTGCAGTTCTTC
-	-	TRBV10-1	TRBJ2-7	CASGEGNGDKEF	TGCGCCAGCGGAGAGGGTAACGGGGACAAGGAATTC